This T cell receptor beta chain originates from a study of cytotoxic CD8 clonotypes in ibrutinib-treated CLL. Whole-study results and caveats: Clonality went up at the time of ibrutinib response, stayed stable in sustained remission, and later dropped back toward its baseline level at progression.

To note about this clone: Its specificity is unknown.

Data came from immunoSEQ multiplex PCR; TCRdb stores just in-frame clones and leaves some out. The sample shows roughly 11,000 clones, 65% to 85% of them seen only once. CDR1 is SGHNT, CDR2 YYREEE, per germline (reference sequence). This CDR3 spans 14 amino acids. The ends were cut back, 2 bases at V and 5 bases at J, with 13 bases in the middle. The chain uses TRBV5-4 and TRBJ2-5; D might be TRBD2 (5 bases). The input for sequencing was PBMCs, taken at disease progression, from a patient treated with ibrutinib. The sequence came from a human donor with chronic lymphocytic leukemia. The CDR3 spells CASSFSASGETQYF. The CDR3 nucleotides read TGTGCCAGCAGCTTCAGCGCTTCGGGGGAGACCCAGTACTTC.